These 12 T cell receptor beta chains share one sample of origin, sequenced in a study of shared clonotypes between healthy human individuals. TCRdb keeps only in-frame clones here, not all; method: immunoSEQ multiplex PCR. The sample carries about 1 million clones, around 74% recorded once. The sequenced sample consisted of memory CD4+ T cells sorted from blood. Sample subset: CD45RA-negative fraction. The receptors were gathered from a man aged 18 to 30 in good health.

V usage is TRBV27 and J usage is TRBJ1-6; D perhaps matches TRBD1 (6 bases). The CDR3 has 14 residues. With 6 bases removed from V and 9 bases from J, the gap between germline ends came to 15 bases. Germline V gene lookup returns CDR1 MNHEY and CDR2 SMNVEV (reference sequence). The CDR3 DNA follows: TGTGCCAGCAGCACAGGGTTCATCGGTTCACCCCTCCACTTT. Translated: CASSTGFIGSPLHF.

The V and J genes are TRBV5-1 and TRBJ2-5; TRBD2 is a possible D gene (6 bases). Germline CDR1 SGHRS, CDR2 YFSETQ. Trimming stripped 0 bases from V and 2 bases from J, with 8 bases between. CDR3 length: 14 residues. CDR3 sequence reads: CASSLGTTQETQYF. Here the CDR3 DNA reads TGCGCCAGCAGCTTGGGGACTACTCAAGAGACCCAGTACTTC.

This clone was counted at least ten times. The V and J genes are TRBV29-1 and TRBJ1-4; a weak D match, TRBD1 (5 bases). The CDR3 covers 14 residues. The V end lost 5 bases, the J end lost 0 bases, and 10 bases lay between the germline ends. Germline V gives CDR1 SQVTM, CDR2 ANQGSEA. The CDR3 DNA reads TGCAGCGTTTCCACAGGAACAACTAATGAAAAACTGTTTTTT. Translated, it gives CSVSTGTTNEKLFF.

J is TRBJ2-5 and V is TRBV5-1; 9 bases line up with TRBD1. Germline-derived CDR1 and CDR2 are SGHRS and YFSETQ. V shed 0 bases, J shed 4 bases, and the junction held 7 bases outside the gene matches. The CDR3 is made up of 16 amino acids. The DNA of the CDR3 is TGCGCCAGCAGCTTGGCGGGACAGGGTTTATTAGAGACCCAGTACTTC. Its protein is CASSLAGQGLLETQYF.

In this sample, this clone turned up once. The rearrangement uses TRBV27 and TRBJ2-1, with 10 bases fitting TRBD2. The germline V gene has CDR1 MNHEY and CDR2 SMNVEV (reference sequence). With 5 bases clipped from V and 9 bases from J, the junction kept 7 bases outside the gene matches. The CDR3 loop spans 14 amino acids. This chain's CDR3 is CASSRAGGPGEQFF. The CDR3 DNA is TGTGCCAGCAGTCGAGCGGGAGGGCCGGGTGAGCAGTTCTTC.

The chain joins TRBV28 to TRBJ2-3, with unresolved D. The CDR3 runs to 10 residues. Germline V CDR1 and CDR2: MDHEN, SYDVKM. V was clipped by 8 bases and J by 4 bases, with 4 bases between them. CDR3 sequence reads: CASGADTQYF. The CDR3 coding sequence is TGTGCCAGCGGGGCAGATACGCAGTATTTT.

The chain uses TRBV7-6 and TRBJ2-2, with 10 bases lining up with TRBD2. This CDR3 is built from 16 residues. The germline V gene encodes CDR1 SGHVS and CDR2 FNYEAQ. V shed 1 base, J shed 1 base, and the junction held 0 bases outside the gene matches. The CDR3: CASSLVAGGNTGELFF. In DNA, the CDR3 is TGTGCCAGCAGCTTAGTAGCGGGGGGGAACACCGGGGAGCTGTTTTTT.

With regard to this clone: Other DNA sequences within the sample encode an identical CDR3. The chain is built from TRBV30 and TRBJ2-2; D remains ambiguous. The germline gives CDR1 GTSNPN, CDR2 SVGIG (reference sequence). CDR3 length: 13 residues. Trimming removed 2 bases at V and 2 bases at J, with 6 bases between. The CDR3 DNA reads as TGTGCCTGGAGTCTAGGTAACACCGGGGAGCTGTTTTTT. It yields the protein CAWSLGNTGELFF.

The rearrangement links TRBV18 to TRBJ1-4; 9 nucleotides match TRBD1. Trimming removed 6 bases from V and 4 bases from J; junction bases left unmatched: 6. The V gene's germline CDR1 is KGHSH and CDR2 LQKENI. The CDR3 consists of 15 residues. The chain's CDR3 is CASSPTGGNNEKLFF. CDR3 sequence (DNA): TGTGCCAGCTCCCCAACAGGGGGCAATAATGAAAAACTGTTTTTT.

The V call is TRBV6-1, the J call TRBJ1-6, with TRBD1 identical over 7 bases. The junction had 5 bases not matched to a gene; V was cut back by 0 bases and J by 9 bases. In germline, CDR1 is MNHNS, CDR2 SASEGT. The CDR3 has 15 residues. In DNA form, the CDR3 reads TGTGCCAGCAGTGAAGCGACAGGGCATCTTTCACCCCTCCACTTT. Protein sequence: CASSEATGHLSPLHF.

V gene TRBV30 combines with J gene TRBJ2-7; tentatively, D is TRBD2 (6 bases). The CDR3 spans 14 residues. Per germline, CDR1 GTSNPN and CDR2 SVGIG (reference sequence). The V gene lost 6 bases and the J gene lost 1 base, with 16 bases spanning the gap. The CDR3 protein is CACSGAQKSYEQYF. In DNA, the CDR3 is TGTGCCTGTTCGGGAGCACAAAAATCCTACGAGCAGTACTTC.

This chain links TRBV5-1 with TRBJ1-1, with TRBD1 matching 9 bases. The CDR3 runs to 17 residues. V was clipped by 4 bases and J by 5 bases; unmatched bases: 15. Germline CDR1 reads SGHRS; CDR2 reads YFSETQ. CDR3 bases: TGCGCCAGCAGCGCTGGACAGGGGCTCTCCTCGGGTACTGAAGCTTTCTTT. This gives the protein CASSAGQGLSSGTEAFF. Looking up the rest from reference TRBV5-1 and TRBJ1-1 gives the full variable domain: KAGVTQTPRYLIKTRGQQVTLSCSPISGHRSVSWYQQTPGQGLQFLFEYFSETQRNKGNFPGRFSGRQFSNSRSEMNVSTLELGDSALYLCASSAGQGLSSGTEAFFGQGTRLTVV.